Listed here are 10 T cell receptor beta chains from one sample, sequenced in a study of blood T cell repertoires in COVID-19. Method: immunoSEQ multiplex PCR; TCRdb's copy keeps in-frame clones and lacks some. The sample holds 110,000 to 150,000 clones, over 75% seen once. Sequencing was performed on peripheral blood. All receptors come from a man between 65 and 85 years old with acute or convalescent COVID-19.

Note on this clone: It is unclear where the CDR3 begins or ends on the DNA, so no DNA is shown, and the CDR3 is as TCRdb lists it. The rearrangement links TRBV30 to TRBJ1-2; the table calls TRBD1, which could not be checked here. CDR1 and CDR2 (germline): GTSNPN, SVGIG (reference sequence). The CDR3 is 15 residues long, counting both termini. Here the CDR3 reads CAWGTGTGTLALDTF.

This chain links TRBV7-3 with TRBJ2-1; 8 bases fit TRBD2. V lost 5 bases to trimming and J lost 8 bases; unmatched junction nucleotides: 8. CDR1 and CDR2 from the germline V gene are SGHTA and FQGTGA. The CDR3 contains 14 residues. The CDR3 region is CASSQSGRGDEQFF. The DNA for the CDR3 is TGTGCCAGCAGCCAAAGCGGGAGAGGGGATGAGCAGTTCTTC.

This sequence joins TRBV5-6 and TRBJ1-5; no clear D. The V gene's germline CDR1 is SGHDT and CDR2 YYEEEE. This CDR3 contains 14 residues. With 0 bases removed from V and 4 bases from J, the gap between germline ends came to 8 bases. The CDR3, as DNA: TGTGCCAGCAGCTTGGGGCAGATTAATCAGCCCCAGCATTTT. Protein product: CASSLGQINQPQHF.

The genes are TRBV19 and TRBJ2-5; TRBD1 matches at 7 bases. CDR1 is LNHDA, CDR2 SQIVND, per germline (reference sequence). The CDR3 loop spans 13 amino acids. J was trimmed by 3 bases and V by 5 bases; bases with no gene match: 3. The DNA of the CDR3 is TGTGCCAGTAGTTGGGGGACAGAAGAGACCCAGTACTTC. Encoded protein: CASSWGTEETQYF.

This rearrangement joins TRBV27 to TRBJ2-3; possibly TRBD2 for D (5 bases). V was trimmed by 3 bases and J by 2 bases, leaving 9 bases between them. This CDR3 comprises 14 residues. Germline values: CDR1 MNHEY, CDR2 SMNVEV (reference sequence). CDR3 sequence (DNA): TGTGCCAGCAGTTTGGCGGGCGCCACAGATACGCAGTATTTT. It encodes CASSLAGATDTQYF.

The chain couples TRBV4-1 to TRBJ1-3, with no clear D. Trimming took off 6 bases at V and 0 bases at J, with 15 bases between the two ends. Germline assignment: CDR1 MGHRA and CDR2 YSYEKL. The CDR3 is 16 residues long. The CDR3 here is CASSWTAGNSGNTIYF. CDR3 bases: TGCGCCAGCAGTTGGACGGCGGGGAACTCTGGAAACACCATATATTTT.

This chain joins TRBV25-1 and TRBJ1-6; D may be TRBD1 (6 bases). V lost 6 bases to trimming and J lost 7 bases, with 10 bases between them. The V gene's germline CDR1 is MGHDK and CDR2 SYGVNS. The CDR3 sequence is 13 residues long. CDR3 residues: CASRTGLNSPLHF. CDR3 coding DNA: TGTGCCAGCAGGACAGGCCTCAATTCACCCCTCCACTTT. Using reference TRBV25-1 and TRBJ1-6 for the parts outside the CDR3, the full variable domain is EADIYQTPRYLVIGTGKKITLECSQTMGHDKMYWYQQDPGMELHLIHYSYGVNSTEKGDLSSESTVSRIRTEHFPLTLESARPSHTSQYLCASRTGLNSPLHFGNGTRLTVT.

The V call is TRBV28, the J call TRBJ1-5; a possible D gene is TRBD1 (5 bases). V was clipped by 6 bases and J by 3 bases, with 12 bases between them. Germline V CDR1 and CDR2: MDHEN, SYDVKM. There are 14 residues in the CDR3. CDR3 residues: CASSLGGNNQPQHF. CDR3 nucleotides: TGTGCCAGCAGCCTCGGGGGAAACAATCAGCCCCAGCATTTT.

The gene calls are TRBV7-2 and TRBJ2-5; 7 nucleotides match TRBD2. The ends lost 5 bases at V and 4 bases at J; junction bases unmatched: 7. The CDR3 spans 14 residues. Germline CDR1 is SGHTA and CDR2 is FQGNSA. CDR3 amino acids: CASSVGTTRETQYF. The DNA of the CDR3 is TGTGCCAGCAGCGTGGGGACTACCCGAGAGACCCAGTACTTC.

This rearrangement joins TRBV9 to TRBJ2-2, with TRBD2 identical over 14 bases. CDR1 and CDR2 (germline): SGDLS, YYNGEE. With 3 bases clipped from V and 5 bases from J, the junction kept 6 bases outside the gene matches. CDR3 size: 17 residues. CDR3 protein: CASSDGTSGRGTGELFF. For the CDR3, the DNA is TGTGCCAGCAGCGACGGGACTAGCGGGAGAGGGACCGGGGAGCTGTTTTTT.